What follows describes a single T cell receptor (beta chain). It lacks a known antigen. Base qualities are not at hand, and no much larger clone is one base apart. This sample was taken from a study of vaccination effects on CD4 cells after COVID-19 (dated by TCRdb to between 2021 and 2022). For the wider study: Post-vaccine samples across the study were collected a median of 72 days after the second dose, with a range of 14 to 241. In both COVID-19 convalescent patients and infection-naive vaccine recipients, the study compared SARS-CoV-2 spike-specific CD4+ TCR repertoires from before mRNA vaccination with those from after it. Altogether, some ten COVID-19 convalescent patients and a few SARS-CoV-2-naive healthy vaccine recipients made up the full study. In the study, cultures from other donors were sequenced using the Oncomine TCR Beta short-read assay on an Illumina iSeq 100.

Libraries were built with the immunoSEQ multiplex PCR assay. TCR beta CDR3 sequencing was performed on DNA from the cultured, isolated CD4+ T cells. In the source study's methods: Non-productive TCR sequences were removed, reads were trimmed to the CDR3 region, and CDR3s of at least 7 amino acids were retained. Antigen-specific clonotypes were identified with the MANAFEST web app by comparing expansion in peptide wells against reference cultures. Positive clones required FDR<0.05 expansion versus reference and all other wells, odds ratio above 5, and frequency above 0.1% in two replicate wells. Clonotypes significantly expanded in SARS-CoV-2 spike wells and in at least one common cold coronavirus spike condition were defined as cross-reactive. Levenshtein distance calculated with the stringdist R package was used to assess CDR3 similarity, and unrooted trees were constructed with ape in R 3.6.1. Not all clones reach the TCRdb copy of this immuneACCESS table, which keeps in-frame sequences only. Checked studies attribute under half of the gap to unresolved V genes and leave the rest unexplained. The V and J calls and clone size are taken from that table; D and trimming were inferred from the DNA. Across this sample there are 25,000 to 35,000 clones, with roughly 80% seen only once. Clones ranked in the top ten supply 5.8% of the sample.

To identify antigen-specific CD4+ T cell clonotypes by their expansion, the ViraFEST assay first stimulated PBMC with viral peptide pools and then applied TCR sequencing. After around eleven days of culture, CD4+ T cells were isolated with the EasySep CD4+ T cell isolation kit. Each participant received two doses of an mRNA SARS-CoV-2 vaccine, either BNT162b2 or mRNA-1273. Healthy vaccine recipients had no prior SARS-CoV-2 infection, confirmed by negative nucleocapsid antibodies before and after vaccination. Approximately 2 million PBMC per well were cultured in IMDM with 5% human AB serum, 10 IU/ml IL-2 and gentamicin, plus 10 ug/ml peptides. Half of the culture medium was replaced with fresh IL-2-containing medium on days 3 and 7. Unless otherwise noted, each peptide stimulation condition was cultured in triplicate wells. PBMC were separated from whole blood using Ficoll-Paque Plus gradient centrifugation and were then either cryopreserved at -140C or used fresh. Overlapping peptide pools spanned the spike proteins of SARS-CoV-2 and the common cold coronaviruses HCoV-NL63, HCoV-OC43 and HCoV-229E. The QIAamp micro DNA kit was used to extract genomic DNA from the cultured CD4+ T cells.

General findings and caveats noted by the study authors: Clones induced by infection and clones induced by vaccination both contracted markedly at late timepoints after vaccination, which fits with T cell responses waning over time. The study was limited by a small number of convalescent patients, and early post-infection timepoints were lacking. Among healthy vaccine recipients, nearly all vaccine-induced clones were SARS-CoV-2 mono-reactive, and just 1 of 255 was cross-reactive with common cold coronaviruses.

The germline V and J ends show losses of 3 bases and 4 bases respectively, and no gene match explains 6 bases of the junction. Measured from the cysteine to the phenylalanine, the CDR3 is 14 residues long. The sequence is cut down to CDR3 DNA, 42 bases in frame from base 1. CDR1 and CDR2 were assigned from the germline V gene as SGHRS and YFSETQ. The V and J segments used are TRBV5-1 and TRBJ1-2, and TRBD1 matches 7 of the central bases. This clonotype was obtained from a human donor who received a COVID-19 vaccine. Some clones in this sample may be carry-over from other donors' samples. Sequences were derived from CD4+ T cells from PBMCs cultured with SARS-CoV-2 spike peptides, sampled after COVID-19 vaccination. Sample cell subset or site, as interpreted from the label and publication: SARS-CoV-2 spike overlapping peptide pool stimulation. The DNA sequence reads TGCGCCAGCAGCTGGACAGGCGTCGGCTATGGCTACACCTTC. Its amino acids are CASSWTGVGYGYTF.